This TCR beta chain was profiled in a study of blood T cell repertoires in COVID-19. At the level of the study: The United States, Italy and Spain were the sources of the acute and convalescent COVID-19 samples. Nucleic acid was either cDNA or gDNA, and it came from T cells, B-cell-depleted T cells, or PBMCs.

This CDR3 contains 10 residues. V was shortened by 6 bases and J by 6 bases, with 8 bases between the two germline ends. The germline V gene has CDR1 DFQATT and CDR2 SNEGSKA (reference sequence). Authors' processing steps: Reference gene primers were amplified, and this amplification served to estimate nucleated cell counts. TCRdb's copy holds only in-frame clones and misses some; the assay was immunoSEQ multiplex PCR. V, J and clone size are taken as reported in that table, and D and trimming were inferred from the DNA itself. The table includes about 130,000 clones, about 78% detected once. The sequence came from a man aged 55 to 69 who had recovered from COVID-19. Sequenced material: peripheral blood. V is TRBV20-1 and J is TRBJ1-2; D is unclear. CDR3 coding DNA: TGCAGTGCGGGCACGAATGGCTACACCTTC. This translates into CSAGTNGYTF.